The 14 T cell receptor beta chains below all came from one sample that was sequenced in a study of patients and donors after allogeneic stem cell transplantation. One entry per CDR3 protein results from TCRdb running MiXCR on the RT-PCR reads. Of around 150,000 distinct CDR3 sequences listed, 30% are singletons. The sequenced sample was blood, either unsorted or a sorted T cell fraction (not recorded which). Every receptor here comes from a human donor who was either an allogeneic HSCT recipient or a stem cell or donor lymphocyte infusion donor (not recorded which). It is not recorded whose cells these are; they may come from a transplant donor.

CDR3 protein: CASSQDWLQEKLFF. The CDR3 DNA reads as TGTGCCAGCAGCCAAGATTGGCTTCAGGAAAAACTGTTTTTT. This chain uses TRBV4-2 with TRBJ1-4; no definite D call. Germline values: CDR1 LGHNA, CDR2 YNFKEQ. This CDR3 region has 14 residues. Trimming removed 0 bases at V and 8 bases at J, with 10 bases between.

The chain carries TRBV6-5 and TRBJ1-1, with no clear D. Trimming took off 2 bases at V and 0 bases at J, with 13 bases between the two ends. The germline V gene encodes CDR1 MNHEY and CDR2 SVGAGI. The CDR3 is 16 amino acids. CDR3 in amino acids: CASSYHASGLNTEAFF. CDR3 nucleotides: TGTGCCAGCAGTTACCACGCTTCGGGATTGAACACTGAAGCTTTCTTT.

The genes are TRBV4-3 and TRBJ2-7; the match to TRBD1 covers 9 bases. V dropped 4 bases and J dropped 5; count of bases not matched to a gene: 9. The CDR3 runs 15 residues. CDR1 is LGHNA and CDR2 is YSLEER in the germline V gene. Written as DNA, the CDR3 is TGCGCCAGCAGCCCCCGGGACAGGGAGGGCGACGAGCAGTACTTC. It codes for CASSPRDREGDEQYF.

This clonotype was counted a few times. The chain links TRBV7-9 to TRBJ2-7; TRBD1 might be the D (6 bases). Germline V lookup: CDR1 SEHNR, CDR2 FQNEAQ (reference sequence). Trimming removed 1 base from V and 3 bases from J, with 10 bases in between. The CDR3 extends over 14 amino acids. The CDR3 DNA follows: TGTGCCAGCAGCTTAGAGGTACAGGGCTACGAGCAGTACTTC. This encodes CASSLEVQGYEQYF.

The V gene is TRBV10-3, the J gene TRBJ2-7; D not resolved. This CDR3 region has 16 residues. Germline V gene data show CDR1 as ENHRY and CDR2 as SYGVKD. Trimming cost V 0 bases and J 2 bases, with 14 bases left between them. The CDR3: CAISESKIVITYEQYF. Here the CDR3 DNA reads TGTGCCATCAGTGAGTCGAAAATCGTGATAACCTACGAGCAGTACTTC.

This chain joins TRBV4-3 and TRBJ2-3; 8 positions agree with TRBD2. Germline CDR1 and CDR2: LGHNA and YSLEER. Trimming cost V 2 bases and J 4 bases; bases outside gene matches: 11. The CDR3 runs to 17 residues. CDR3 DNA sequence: TGCGCCAGCAGCCAACTGACCGGAGCGGGAGCCGCAGATACGCAGTATTTT. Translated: CASSQLTGAGAADTQYF.

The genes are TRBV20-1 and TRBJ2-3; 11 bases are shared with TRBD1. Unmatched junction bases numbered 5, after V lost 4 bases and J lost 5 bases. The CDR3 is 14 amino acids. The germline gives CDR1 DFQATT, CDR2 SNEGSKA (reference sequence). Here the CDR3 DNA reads TGCAGTGCTACCGGACAGGGGGCGATAGATACGCAGTATTTT. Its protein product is CSATGQGAIDTQYF.

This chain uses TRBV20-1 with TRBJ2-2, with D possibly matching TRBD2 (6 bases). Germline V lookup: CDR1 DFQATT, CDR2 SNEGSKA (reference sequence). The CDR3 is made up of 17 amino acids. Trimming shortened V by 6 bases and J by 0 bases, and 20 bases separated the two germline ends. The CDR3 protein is CSASGLLIPANTGELFF. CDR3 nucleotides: TGCAGTGCCTCGGGACTGTTGATTCCTGCGAACACCGGGGAGCTGTTTTTT.

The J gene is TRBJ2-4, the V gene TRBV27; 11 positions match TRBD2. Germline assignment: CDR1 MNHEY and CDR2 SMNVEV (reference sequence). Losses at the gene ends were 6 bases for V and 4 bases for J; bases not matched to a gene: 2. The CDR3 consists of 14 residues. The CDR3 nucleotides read TGTGCCAGCAGGGGACTAGCGGTAAAAAACATTCAGTACTTC. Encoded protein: CASRGLAVKNIQYF.

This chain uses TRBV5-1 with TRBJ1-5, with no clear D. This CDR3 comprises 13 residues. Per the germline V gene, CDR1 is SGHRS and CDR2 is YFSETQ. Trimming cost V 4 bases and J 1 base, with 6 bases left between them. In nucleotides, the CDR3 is TGCGCCAGCAGCCAGGAAAGCAATCAGCCCCAGCATTTT. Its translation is CASSQESNQPQHF.

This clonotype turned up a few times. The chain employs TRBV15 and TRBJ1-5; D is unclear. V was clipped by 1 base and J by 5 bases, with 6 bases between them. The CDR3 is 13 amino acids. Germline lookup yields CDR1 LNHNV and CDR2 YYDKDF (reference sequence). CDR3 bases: TGTGCCACCAGCAGAGGTCTCGATCAGCCCCAGCATTTT. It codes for CATSRGLDQPQHF. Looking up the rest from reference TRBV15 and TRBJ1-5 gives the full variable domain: DAMVIQNPRYQVTQFGKPVTLSCSQTLNHNVMYWYQQKSSQAPKLLFHYYDKDFNNEADTPDNFQSRRPNTSFCFLDIRSPGLGDTAMYLCATSRGLDQPQHFGDGTRLSIL.

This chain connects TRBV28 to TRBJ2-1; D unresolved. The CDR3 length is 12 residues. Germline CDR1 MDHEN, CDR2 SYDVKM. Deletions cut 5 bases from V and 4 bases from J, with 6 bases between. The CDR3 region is CASSTRYNEQFF. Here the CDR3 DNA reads TGTGCCAGCAGTACCCGTTACAATGAGCAGTTCTTC.

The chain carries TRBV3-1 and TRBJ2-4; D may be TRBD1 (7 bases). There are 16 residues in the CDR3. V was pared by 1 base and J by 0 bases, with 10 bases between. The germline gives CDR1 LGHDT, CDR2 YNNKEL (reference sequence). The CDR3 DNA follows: TGTGCCAGCAGCCAAGCAGGGGGACTAGCCAAAAACATTCAGTACTTC. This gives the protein CASSQAGGLAKNIQYF.

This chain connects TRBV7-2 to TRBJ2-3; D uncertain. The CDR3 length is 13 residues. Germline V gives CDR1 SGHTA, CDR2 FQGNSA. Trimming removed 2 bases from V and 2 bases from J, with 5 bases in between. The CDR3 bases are TGTGCCAGCAGCTTACCCCCCACAGATACGCAGTATTTT. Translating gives CASSLPPTDTQYF.